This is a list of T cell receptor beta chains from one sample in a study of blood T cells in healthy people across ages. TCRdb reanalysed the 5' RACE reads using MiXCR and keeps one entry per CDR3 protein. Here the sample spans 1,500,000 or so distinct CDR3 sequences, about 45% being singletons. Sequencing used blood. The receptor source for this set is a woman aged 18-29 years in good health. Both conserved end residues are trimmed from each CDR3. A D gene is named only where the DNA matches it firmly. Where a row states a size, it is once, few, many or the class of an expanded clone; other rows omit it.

CDR3 protein: SVEGGAAYNEQF
clone size: few
V gene: TRBV29-1
J gene: TRBJ2-1
D gene: -

CDR3 protein: ASSWTGTSYNSPLH
clone size: few
V gene: TRBV12-3/TRBV12-4
J gene: TRBJ1-6
D gene: TRBD1

CDR3 protein: SASGDSNEQY
clone size: -
V gene: TRBV20-1
J gene: TRBJ2-7
D gene: TRBD1

CDR3 protein: ASSLVSGAYQPQH
clone size: few
V gene: TRBV5-8
J gene: TRBJ1-5
D gene: -

CDR3 protein: ASSYLRTGGETQY
clone size: few
V gene: TRBV5-5
J gene: TRBJ2-5
D gene: TRBD1

CDR3 protein: ASSAGLVAYEQY
clone size: -
V gene: TRBV9
J gene: TRBJ2-7
D gene: -

CDR3 protein: ASSQDRGLSTDTQY
clone size: -
V gene: TRBV4-1
J gene: TRBJ2-3
D gene: TRBD2

CDR3 protein: ASSPRSAADTQY
clone size: -
V gene: TRBV7-2
J gene: TRBJ2-3
D gene: -

CDR3 protein: ASSQDGWDGYT
clone size: -
V gene: TRBV4-3
J gene: TRBJ1-2
D gene: -

CDR3 protein: ASSPRSRLAETDTQY
clone size: -
V gene: TRBV7-8
J gene: TRBJ2-3
D gene: TRBD2

CDR3 protein: ASSLMPLRSYNEQF
clone size: -
V gene: TRBV28
J gene: TRBJ2-1
D gene: -

CDR3 protein: ASSLETGYPHGQY
clone size: -
V gene: TRBV7-2
J gene: TRBJ2-4
D gene: TRBD1

CDR3 protein: ASSREGGSNEKLF
clone size: few
V gene: TRBV4-3
J gene: TRBJ1-4
D gene: -

CDR3 protein: ASSPRWGVNQPQH
clone size: few
V gene: TRBV7-2
J gene: TRBJ1-5
D gene: -

CDR3 protein: SATDPRTGGGEQF
clone size: -
V gene: TRBV20-1
J gene: TRBJ2-1
D gene: TRBD1

CDR3 protein: ASSRTQGEIYGYT
clone size: -
V gene: TRBV7-9
J gene: TRBJ1-2
D gene: -

CDR3 protein: SVGTGGGGELF
clone size: few
V gene: TRBV29-1
J gene: TRBJ2-2
D gene: TRBD1